The next 4 T cell receptor beta chains were all read from a single sample in a study of blood T cell repertoires in COVID-19 (dated by TCRdb to about 2020). Libraries were prepared through the immunoSEQ multiplex PCR assay. Sourced from immuneACCESS, this table was stored by TCRdb with only in-frame sequences that have V and J called. A share of the clones is absent; for the studies checked, an unresolved V gene accounts for under half, and the remainder has no known explanation. The sample profile shows under 250,000 clones; 65% to 90% of them were found once. The ten largest account for roughly an eighth of the sample. The sequenced sample consisted of peripheral blood. All receptors derive from a human donor in a cohort sampled during active COVID-19.

The V gene is TRBV7-2, the J gene TRBJ2-7, with D tentatively TRBD2 (6 bases). Trimming shortened V by 0 bases and J by 2 bases, and 14 bases separated the two germline ends. Germline lookup yields CDR1 SGHTA and CDR2 FQGNSA. The CDR3 covers 16 residues. The CDR3 spells CASSLAPLTGAYEQYF. The CDR3 DNA is TGTGCCAGCAGCTTAGCGCCGCTAACGGGAGCCTACGAGCAGTACTTC.

This chain uses TRBV7-2 with TRBJ2-7; 14 nucleotides align to TRBD2. The V segment lost 5 bases and the J segment 4 bases; nucleotides outside the gene matches: 1. The V gene's germline CDR1 is SGHTA and CDR2 FQGNSA. The CDR3 runs 14 residues. As DNA, the CDR3 is TGTGCCAGCAGCAGGACTAGCGGGAGGTACGAGCAGTACTTC. Translating gives CASSRTSGRYEQYF.

The genes are TRBV30 and TRBJ2-5; D might be TRBD1 (5 bases). CDR1 GTSNPN and CDR2 SVGIG come from the germline V gene (reference sequence). Trimming took 2 bases from V and 5 from J, leaving 15 bases between them. The CDR3 consists of 14 residues. The CDR3 DNA is TGTGCCTGGAGTCTAGGCCCAGGGCGGGAGACCCAGTACTTC. Amino acids: CAWSLGPGRETQYF.

The chain uses TRBV19 and TRBJ1-1, with D possibly being TRBD1 (6 bases). The germline CDR1 and CDR2 sequences are LNHDA and SQIVND (reference sequence). This CDR3 contains 14 residues. Deletions cut 10 bases from V and 0 bases from J, with 15 bases between. This CDR3 reads CATSRTAMNTEAFF. As DNA, the CDR3 is TGTGCCACCTCGCGGACAGCAATGAACACTGAAGCTTTCTTT.